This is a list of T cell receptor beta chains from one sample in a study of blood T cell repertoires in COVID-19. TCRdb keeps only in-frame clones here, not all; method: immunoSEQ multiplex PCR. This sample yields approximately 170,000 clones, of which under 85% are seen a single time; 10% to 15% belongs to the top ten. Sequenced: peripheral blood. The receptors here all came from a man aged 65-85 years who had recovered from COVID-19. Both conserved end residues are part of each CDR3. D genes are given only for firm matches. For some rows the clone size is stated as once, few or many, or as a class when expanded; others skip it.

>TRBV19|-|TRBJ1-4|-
CASSIRGQGEEKLFF
TGTGCCAGTAGTATAAGGGGTCAGGGTGAAGAAAAACTGTTTTTT
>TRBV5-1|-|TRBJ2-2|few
CASSLGVAGELFF
TGCGCCAGCAGCTTAGGGGTAGCCGGGGAGCTGTTTTTT
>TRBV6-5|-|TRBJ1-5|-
CASRRDLGQPQHF
TGTGCCAGCAGGCGGGACCTCGGTCAGCCCCAGCATTTT
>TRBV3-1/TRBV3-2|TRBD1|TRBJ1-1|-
CASSQIQGVEAFF
TGTGCCAGCAGCCAGATTCAGGGGGTTGAAGCTTTCTTT
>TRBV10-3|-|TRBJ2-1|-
CAISEQSGSYNEQFF
TGTGCCATCAGTGAGCAAAGCGGGTCCTACAATGAGCAGTTCTTC
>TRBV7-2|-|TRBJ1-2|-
CASSWGVVSYGYTF
TGTGCCAGCAGTTGGGGGGTAGTGAGCTATGGCTACACCTTC
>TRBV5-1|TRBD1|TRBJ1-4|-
CASSLGRDRVRANEKLFF
TGCGCCAGCAGCTTGGGCCGGGACAGGGTCAGGGCTAATGAAAAACTGTTTTTT
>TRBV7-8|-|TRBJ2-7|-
CASSFSRQLSYEQYF
TGTGCCAGCAGCTTCAGCCGACAGCTGTCCTACGAGCAGTACTTC
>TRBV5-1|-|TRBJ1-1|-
CASSLAVGAGTEAFF
TGCGCCAGCAGCTTGGCCGTAGGGGCTGGAACTGAAGCTTTCTTT
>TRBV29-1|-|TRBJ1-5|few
CSVRGDPNQPQHF
TGCAGCGTTAGAGGAGACCCCAATCAGCCCCAGCATTTT
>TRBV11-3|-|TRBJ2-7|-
CASSPGVGHEQYF
TGTGCCAGCAGCCCCGGGGTTGGGCACGAGCAGTACTTC
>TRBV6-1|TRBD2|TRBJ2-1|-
CASSERLAGGDEQFF
TGTGCCAGCAGTGAACGACTAGCGGGAGGCGATGAGCAGTTCTTC
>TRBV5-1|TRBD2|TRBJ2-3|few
CASSLAGLASSDTQYF
TGCGCCAGCAGCTTAGCGGGACTAGCGAGTTCAGATACGCAGTATTTT
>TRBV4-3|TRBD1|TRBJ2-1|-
CASSQDFGQGPYSYNEQFF
TGCGCCAGCAGCCAAGATTTTGGACAGGGCCCTTACTCCTACAATGAGCAGTTCTTC
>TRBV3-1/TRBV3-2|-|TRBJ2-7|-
CASSQDSPYEQYF
TGTGCCAGCAGCCAAGACAGTCCCTACGAGCAGTACTTC